The present TCR beta chain was sequenced within a study of Ad26.COV2.S vaccination and SARS-CoV-2 variants. Turning to the study itself: Recipients of Ad26.COV2.S got it intramuscularly, once or twice 56 days apart.

Method: immunoSEQ multiplex PCR; TCRdb's copy keeps in-frame clones and lacks some. Seen here are hundreds of thousands of clones, 75% to 90% observed once, and the top ten hold roughly 5%. Described treatment: approximately 18 received Ad26.COV2.S at low or high dose, single or two shots; a few received placebo; per-sample allocation not given. Sample collection was performed on day 63 after the first vaccine or placebo injection. Whoever gave the sample was an adult aged 18-55 years in Boston. Expressing Wuhan-strain SARS-CoV-2 spike, an Ad26 vector served as the vaccine. The clonotype was recovered from a person between 18 and 65 years old who received the Ad26.COV2.S COVID-19 vaccine or a placebo. Sequenced material: peripheral blood, taken in a trial of Ad26.COV2.S vaccine versus placebo.

The CDR3 DNA reads as TGTGCCAGCAGCGTTACAGGGGGCTATGGCTATGGCTACACCTTC. This sequence encodes CASSVTGGYGYGYTF. The V call is TRBV9, the J call TRBJ1-2; 9 nucleotides align to TRBD1. Germline lookup yields CDR1 SGDLS and CDR2 YYNGEE. V lost 2 bases and J lost 4; bases outside the gene matches: 6. This CDR3 spans 15 amino acids.